The 3 T cell receptor beta chains reported below all come from one sample, sequenced in a study of T cells after yellow fever vaccination. TCRdb used MiXCR to reprocess the 5' RACE reads, holding one entry per CDR3 protein. The sample records about 550,000 distinct CDR3 sequences, about 19% being singletons. Here the sequenced sample was PBMCs, taken 15 days after the yellow fever booster vaccination. The receptors were sampled from a man aged 25-40 years who received the YFV17D yellow fever vaccine.

CDR3 DNA: TGTGCCAGCATCAGTTTGGAGGACTTCCAAGAGACCCAGTACTTC. As protein: CASISLEDFQETQYF. The chain employs TRBV7-9 and TRBJ2-5; D is perhaps TRBD2 (5 bases). The CDR3 is made up of 15 amino acids. Germline V gene sequence: CDR1 SEHNR, CDR2 FQNEAQ (reference sequence). Trimming removed 7 bases from V and 1 base from J, with 16 bases in between.

This clonotype has a handful of counts. The gene calls are TRBV5-1 and TRBJ1-5; D perhaps matches TRBD1 (5 bases). The CDR3 contains 12 residues. The V end lost 7 bases, the J end lost 3 bases, and 8 bases lay between the germline ends. Germline assignment: CDR1 SGHRS and CDR2 YFSETQ. CDR3 nucleotide sequence: TGCGCCAGCGACAGAGACAATCAGCCCCAGCATTTT. Encoded protein: CASDRDNQPQHF.

The chain links TRBV7-2 to TRBJ2-7; 7 bases map to TRBD2. Losses at the gene ends were 1 base for V and 2 bases for J; bases not matched to a gene: 5. The CDR3 extends over 15 amino acids. Germline CDR1 SGHTA, CDR2 FQGNSA. This CDR3 is CASSLVAGDTYEQYF. The CDR3 DNA follows: TGTGCCAGCAGCTTAGTGGCGGGAGACACCTACGAGCAGTACTTC.